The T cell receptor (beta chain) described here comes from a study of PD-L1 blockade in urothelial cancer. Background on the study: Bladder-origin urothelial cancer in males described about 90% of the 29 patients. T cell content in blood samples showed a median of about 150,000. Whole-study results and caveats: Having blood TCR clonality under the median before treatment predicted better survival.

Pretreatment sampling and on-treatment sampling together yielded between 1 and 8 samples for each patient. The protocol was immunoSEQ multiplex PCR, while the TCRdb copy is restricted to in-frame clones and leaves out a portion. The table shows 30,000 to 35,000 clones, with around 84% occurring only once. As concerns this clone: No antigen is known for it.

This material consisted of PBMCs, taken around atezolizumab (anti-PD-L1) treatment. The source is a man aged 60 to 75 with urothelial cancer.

CDR3 DNA sequence: TGTGCCAGTAGTATAATAGGACAGGGTCGTTCATCCGAGCAGTACTTC. Translating it yields CASSIIGQGRSSEQYF. The rearrangement links TRBV19 to TRBJ2-7, with TRBD1 matching over 8 bases. V lost 2 bases to trimming and J lost 6 bases; unmatched junction nucleotides: 12. The CDR3 contains 16 residues. Looked up from germline, CDR1 is LNHDA and CDR2 is SQIVND (reference sequence).